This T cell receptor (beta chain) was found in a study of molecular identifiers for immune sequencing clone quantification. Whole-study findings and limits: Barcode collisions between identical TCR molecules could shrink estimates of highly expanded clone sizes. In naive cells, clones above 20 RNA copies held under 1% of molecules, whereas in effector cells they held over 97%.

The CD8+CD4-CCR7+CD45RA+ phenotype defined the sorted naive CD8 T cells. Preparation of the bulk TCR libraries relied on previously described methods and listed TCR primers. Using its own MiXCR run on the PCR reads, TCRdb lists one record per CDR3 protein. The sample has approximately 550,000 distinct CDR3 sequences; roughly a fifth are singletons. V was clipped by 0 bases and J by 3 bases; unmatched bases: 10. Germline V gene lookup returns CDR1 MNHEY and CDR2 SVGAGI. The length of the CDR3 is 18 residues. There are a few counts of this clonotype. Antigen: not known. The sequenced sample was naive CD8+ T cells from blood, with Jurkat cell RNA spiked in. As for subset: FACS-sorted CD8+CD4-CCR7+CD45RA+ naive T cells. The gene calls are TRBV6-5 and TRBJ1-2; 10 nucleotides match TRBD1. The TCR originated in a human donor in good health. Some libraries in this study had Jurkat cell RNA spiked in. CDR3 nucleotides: TGTGCCAGCAGTTACTCGAGGGCTACGGACAGGGGGGACTATGGCTACACCTTC. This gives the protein CASSYSRATDRGDYGYTF.